A selection of T cell receptor beta chains follows, all from one sample in a study of CD8 T cells in ankylosing spondylitis. Each CDR3 protein gets one entry after TCRdb re-called the 5' RACE reads with MiXCR. Of about 390,000 distinct CDR3 sequences in the sample, more than 20% are singletons; the top ten hold about a sixth. The sequencing input was blood, either unsorted or a sorted T cell fraction (not recorded which). These receptors came from a male donor with ankylosing spondylitis. The CDR3 runs from the conserved cysteine through the conserved F or W. The order of the fields is CDR3 length, V gene, clone size, J gene, D gene, CDR3 protein, CDR3 DNA. The D gene is left open where the match is weak. Clone size is given for some rows only: seen once, a few or many times, or a class if the clone is expanded.

15,TRBV11-2,few,TRBJ2-1,TRBD1,CASSPGQGRYNEQFF,TGTGCCAGCAGCCCGGGACAGGGTCGTTACAATGAGCAGTTCTTC
13,TRBV25-1,few,TRBJ1-2,NA,CASSDGSRYGYTF,TGTGCCAGCAGTGATGGCTCACGCTATGGCTACACCTTC
15,TRBV20-1,few,TRBJ2-4,TRBD2,CSARIAGDSKNIQYF,TGCAGTGCAAGAATAGCGGGAGATTCCAAAAACATTCAGTACTTC
13,TRBV3-1,NA,TRBJ2-3,NA,CASSHLFTDTQYF,TGTGCCAGCAGCCACCTATTCACAGATACGCAGTATTTT
16,TRBV5-1,NA,TRBJ2-1,NA,CASSFATGLSYNEQFF,TGCGCCAGCAGCTTCGCCACGGGTCTCTCCTACAATGAGCAGTTCTTC
17,TRBV7-3,NA,TRBJ2-1,TRBD2,CASSLTLAGGPQNEQFF,TGTGCCAGCAGCTTAACACTAGCGGGAGGGCCGCAGAATGAGCAGTTCTTC
12,TRBV25-1,few,TRBJ2-7,NA,CASRSFSYEQYF,TGTGCCAGCAGATCATTTTCCTACGAGCAGTACTTC
17,TRBV7-7,few,TRBJ2-1,NA,CASSLVRGAYSYNEQFF,TGTGCCAGCAGCTTAGTTCGTGGGGCTTACTCCTACAATGAGCAGTTCTTC
13,TRBV29-1,many,TRBJ2-1,NA,CSVDRGYGDEQFF,TGCAGCGTTGATCGTGGTTACGGGGATGAGCAGTTCTTC
10,TRBV20-1,NA,TRBJ2-4,NA,CSVVKNIQYF,TGCAGTGTCGTGAAAAACATTCAGTACTTC
14,TRBV5-1,NA,TRBJ1-1,NA,CASSFQGMNTEAFF,TGCGCCAGCAGCTTTCAGGGGATGAACACTGAAGCTTTCTTT
16,TRBV4-3,many,TRBJ1-4,NA,CASSQSHRATNEKLFF,TGCGCCAGCAGCCAATCCCACAGGGCTACTAATGAAAAACTGTTTTTT
15,TRBV7-9,NA,TRBJ1-5,TRBD1,CASSSTGGGNQPQHF,TGTGCCAGCAGCTCAACAGGGGGAGGGAATCAGCCCCAGCATTTT
12,TRBV30,NA,TRBJ1-2,NA,CAWSVSAYGYTF,TGTGCCTGGAGTGTTTCGGCATATGGCTACACCTTC
14,TRBV20-1,NA,TRBJ2-5,TRBD1,CSATRGQGGETQYF,TGCAGTGCAACCCGAGGACAGGGTGGCGAGACCCAGTACTTC
15,TRBV2,NA,TRBJ2-2,NA,CASSETGANTGELFF,TGTGCCAGCAGTGAAACAGGAGCGAACACCGGGGAGCTGTTTTTT
16,TRBV3-1,NA,TRBJ2-3,TRBD2,CASSYLTSGRPDTQYF,TGTGCCAGCAGCTATCTCACTAGCGGGAGGCCGGATACGCAGTATTTT
14,TRBV4-1,NA,TRBJ2-7,NA,CASSQTGFSYEQYF,TGCGCCAGCAGCCAGACAGGTTTTTCCTACGAGCAGTACTTC
14,TRBV29-1,NA,TRBJ1-2,NA,CSVPGGQGIYGYTF,TGCAGCGTCCCCGGAGGGCAGGGCATCTATGGCTACACCTTC
14,TRBV28,few,TRBJ2-7,NA,CASSLLSGSYEQYF,TGTGCCAGCAGTTTATTATCAGGGTCCTACGAGCAGTACTTC
14,TRBV29-1,NA,TRBJ2-3,NA,CSVESPLGSDTQYF,TGCAGCGTTGAGAGCCCACTAGGGTCAGATACGCAGTATTTT
17,TRBV4-1,few,TRBJ2-2,NA,CASSQEVGVVGTGELFF,TGCGCCAGCAGCCAAGAAGTGGGTGTGGTTGGCACCGGGGAGCTGTTTTTT
16,TRBV4-2,NA,TRBJ1-5,NA,CASSQDTSYSNQPQHF,TGTGCCAGCAGCCAAGATACCAGTTATAGCAATCAGCCCCAGCATTTT
12,TRBV12-3/TRBV12-4,NA,TRBJ1-1,NA,CAGKGENTEAFF,TGTGCCGGCAAGGGCGAGAACACTGAAGCTTTCTTT
11,TRBV6-5,NA,TRBJ2-5,NA,CASSYSRAQYF,TGTGCCAGCAGTTACTCGAGGGCCCAGTACTTC
12,TRBV20-1,few,TRBJ1-2,TRBD1,CSAVGQKDGYTF,TGCAGTGCAGTGGGACAGAAGGATGGCTACACCTTC